The clone carrying this TCR beta chain turned up a few times. Its antigen is currently unknown. The data derive from a study of early T cells in non-severe SARS-CoV-2 infection. Background on the study: Bulk RNA from unsorted whole blood was sequenced; chains were unpaired. Findings of the study overall: Missing private and CD4 specificities, VDJdb matching favored anti-spike CD8 responses.

The protocol attached unique molecular identifiers to individual cDNA molecules. TCRdb ran MiXCR on the 5' RACE reads and lists one entry per CDR3 protein. The sample has 70,000 to 75,000 distinct CDR3 sequences; around 13% are singletons. Germline CDR1 and CDR2: MNHEY and SVGAGI. Trimming took 6 bases from V and 7 from J, leaving 16 bases between them. This CDR3 has 14 amino acids. The sample comprised whole blood. This clonotype was sampled from an adult who was a healthcare worker with PCR-confirmed SARS-CoV-2 infection or an uninfected control (not recorded which). V and J are TRBV6-5 and TRBJ1-5; D not certain. The CDR3 reads CASRPGLVGQPQHF. The DNA for the CDR3 is TGTGCCAGCAGGCCGGGGTTAGTAGGCCAGCCCCAGCATTTT.